The rows below give T cell receptor beta chains drawn from one sample of a study of breast tumors, draining lymph nodes, adjacent tissues. Using its own MiXCR run on the multiplex PCR reads, TCRdb lists one record per CDR3 protein. Of over 20,000 distinct CDR3 sequences in the sample, around two thirds were seen once. What was sequenced was tumor-adjacent breast tissue. The receptors come from a female donor with breast cancer. Some clones in this sample may be carry-over from other donors' samples. CDR3s include the opening cysteine and the closing phenylalanine or tryptophan. A D gene is named only where the DNA matches it firmly. A row's size may be missing; if present it is once, few, many or a size class.

d_call	v_call	j_call	clone_size	cdr3_aa	cdr3_nt
NA	TRBV10-2	TRBJ1-6	NA	CASSEGVPNSPLHF	TGCGCCAGCAGTGAGGGGGTACCTAATTCACCCCTCCACTTT
NA	TRBV7-9	TRBJ1-2	NA	CASSLASGTEYGYTF	TGTGCCAGCAGCTTAGCGTCCGGGACCGAGTATGGCTACACCTTC
NA	TRBV12-3/TRBV12-4	TRBJ2-1	NA	CAAGRGSQPNSYNEQSF	TGTGCCGCCGGCCGGGGTTCTCAGCCCAACTCCTACAATGAGCAGTCCTTC
TRBD2	TRBV20-1	TRBJ2-7	once	CSARNPSGSYEQYF	TGCAGTGCTAGAAATCCTAGCGGGAGCTACGAGCAGTACTTC
NA	TRBV7-9	TRBJ1-1	many	CASGAGNTEAFF	TGTGCCAGTGGGGCTGGGAACACTGAAGCTTTCTTT
NA	TRBV20-1	TRBJ1-1	NA	CSARVKGGFDTEAFF	TGCAGTGCTAGAGTTAAAGGGGGTTTTGACACTGAAGCTTTCTTT
TRBD1	TRBV20-1	TRBJ1-4	once	CSADRGEKLFF	TGCAGTGCAGACAGGGGTGAAAAACTGTTTTTT
TRBD2	TRBV7-2	TRBJ2-7	medium-sized	CASSSRTSGSYEQYF	TGTGCCAGCAGTTCTCGGACTAGCGGCTCCTACGAGCAGTACTTC
NA	TRBV12-3/TRBV12-4	TRBJ1-2	NA	CASTLAGLHVYGYTF	TGTGCCAGCACCCTAGCGGGACTCCACGTCTATGGCTACACCTTC
TRBD2	TRBV5-6	TRBJ2-5	NA	CASSLGAGGRETQYF	TGTGCCAGCAGCTTGGGAGCGGGAGGGCGTGAGACCCAGTACTTC
NA	TRBV29-1	TRBJ1-2	medium-sized	CSVDQGGYTF	TGCAGCGTTGACCAGGGTGGCTACACCTTC
TRBD2	TRBV2	TRBJ2-3	medium-sized	CASGPLSGGADTQYF	TGTGCCTCCGGCCCCCTGAGCGGGGGGGCAGATACGCAGTATTTT
NA	TRBV20-1	TRBJ2-3	NA	CSASEWDTDTQYF	TGCAGTGCTAGTGAGTGGGATACAGATACGCAGTATTTT
TRBD2	TRBV6-6	TRBJ2-1	NA	CASSYGTSGPNEQFF	TGTGCCAGCAGCTACGGGACTAGCGGTCCCAATGAGCAGTTCTTC
NA	TRBV2	TRBJ1-5	NA	CASSADFSNQPQHF	TGTGCCAGCAGTGCGGACTTTAGCAATCAGCCCCAGCATTTT
NA	TRBV20-1	TRBJ2-3	NA	CSASNPGANTDTQYF	TGCAGTGCTAGCAACCCAGGGGCCAACACAGATACGCAGTATTTT
NA	TRBV10-1	TRBJ2-1	many	CASSAETRGLGEQFF	TGCGCCAGCAGTGCGGAGACTAGGGGTTTGGGTGAGCAGTTCTTC
TRBD1	TRBV10-2	TRBJ1-6	NA	CASSVDRGSPLHF	TGCGCCAGCAGTGTTGACAGGGGTTCACCCCTCCACTTT
NA	TRBV3-1	TRBJ1-3	once	CASGLRHRGNTIYF	TGTGCTAGCGGCCTCCGACATAGGGGAAACACCATATATTTT
NA	TRBV2	TRBJ1-5	NA	CAMYFCASSGQVDGNRPQHF	NA
TRBD1	TRBV20-1	TRBJ2-2	medium-sized	CSAREGTGGDTGELFF	TGCAGTGCTAGAGAAGGGACAGGGGGCGACACCGGGGAGCTGTTTTTT
TRBD2	TRBV7-3	TRBJ2-3	NA	CASSLLAGEDTQYF	TGTGCCAGCAGCTTACTAGCGGGAGAAGATACGCAGTATTTT
NA	TRBV10-3	TRBJ2-7	NA	CAISERTTYEQYF	TGTGCCATCAGTGAACGGACAACCTACGAGCAGTACTTC
NA	TRBV29-1	TRBJ2-1	NA	CSVERQTYNEQFF	TGCAGCGTTGAAAGGCAGACCTACAATGAGCAGTTCTTC
NA	TRBV6-1	TRBJ1-5	many	CASSEEGGAAQPQHF	TGTGCCAGCAGTGAAGAAGGGGGGGCCGCTCAGCCCCAGCATTTT
TRBD2	TRBV2	TRBJ2-3	NA	CASSEEGLAGGRTDTQYF	TGTGCCAGCAGTGAAGAGGGACTAGCGGGGGGCCGCACAGATACGCAGTATTTT
NA	TRBV7-9	TRBJ2-7	few	CASSPPGSPYEQYF	TGTGCCAGCAGCCCGCCAGGTTCGCCCTACGAGCAGTACTTC
NA	TRBV10-2	TRBJ1-5	NA	CASSGQSNQPQHF	TGCGCCAGCAGCGGACAGAGCAATCAGCCCCAGCATTTT
TRBD2	TRBV9	TRBJ2-7	NA	CASSDGLAGGKSYEQYF	TGTGCCAGCAGCGATGGACTAGCGGGGGGGAAGTCCTACGAGCAGTACTTC
TRBD1	TRBV6-6	TRBJ2-7	NA	CASSYTGTGSVYEQYF	TGTGCCAGCAGTTACACCGGGACAGGGTCGGTCTACGAGCAGTACTTC
NA	TRBV9	TRBJ2-1	medium-sized	CASADGGGGYNEQFF	TGTGCCAGCGCCGACGGGGGAGGGGGCTACAATGAGCAGTTCTTC
NA	TRBV6-5	TRBJ2-7	medium-sized	CASSYSADPYEQYF	TGTGCCAGCAGTTACTCCGCAGATCCCTACGAGCAGTACTTC
NA	TRBV4-2	TRBJ1-2	NA	CASSQGSGTGYGYTF	TGTGCCAGCAGCCAAGGTTCAGGGACTGGCTATGGCTACACCTTC